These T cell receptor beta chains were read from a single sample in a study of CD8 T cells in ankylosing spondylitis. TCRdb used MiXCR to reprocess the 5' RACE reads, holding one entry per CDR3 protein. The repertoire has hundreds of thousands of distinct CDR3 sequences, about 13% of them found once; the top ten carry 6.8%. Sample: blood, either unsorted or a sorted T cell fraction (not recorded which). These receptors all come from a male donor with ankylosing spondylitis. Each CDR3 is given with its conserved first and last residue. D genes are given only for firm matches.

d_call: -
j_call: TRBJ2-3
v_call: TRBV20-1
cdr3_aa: CRVESGSSTDTQYF

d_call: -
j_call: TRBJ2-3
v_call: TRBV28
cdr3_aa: CASSFPGVRDTQYF

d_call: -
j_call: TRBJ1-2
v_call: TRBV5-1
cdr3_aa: CASTPWARSDYGYTF

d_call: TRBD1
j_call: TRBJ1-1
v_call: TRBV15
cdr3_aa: CATSPRQGANTEAFF

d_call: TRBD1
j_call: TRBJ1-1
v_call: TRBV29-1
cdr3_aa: CSVAGLSGGEAFF

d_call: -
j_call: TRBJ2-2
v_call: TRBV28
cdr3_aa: CASSPVWVNTGELFF

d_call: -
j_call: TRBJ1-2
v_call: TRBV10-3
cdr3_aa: CAISDDRRYGYTF

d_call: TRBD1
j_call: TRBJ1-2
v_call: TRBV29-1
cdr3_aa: CSVEGQGASGYTF

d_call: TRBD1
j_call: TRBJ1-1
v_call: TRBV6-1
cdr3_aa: CASNNRDRGTDEAFF

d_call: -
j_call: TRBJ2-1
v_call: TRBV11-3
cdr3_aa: CASSFFPGRGGEQFF

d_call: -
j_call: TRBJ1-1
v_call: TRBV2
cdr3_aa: CASNPTGGRTEAFF

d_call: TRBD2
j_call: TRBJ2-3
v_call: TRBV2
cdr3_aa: CASSVRTSGGDTQYF

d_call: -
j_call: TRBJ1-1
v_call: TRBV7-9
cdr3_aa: CASSPQGVDTEAFF

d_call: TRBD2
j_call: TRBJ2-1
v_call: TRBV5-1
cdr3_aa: CASSFLAGGVNEQFF

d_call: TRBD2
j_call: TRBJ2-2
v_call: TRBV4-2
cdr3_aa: CASSRELGLAGDFAGELFF

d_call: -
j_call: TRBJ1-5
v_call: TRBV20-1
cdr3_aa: CSARREGDQPQHF

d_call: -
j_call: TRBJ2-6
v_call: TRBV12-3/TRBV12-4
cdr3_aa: CASSFQSTGANVLTF

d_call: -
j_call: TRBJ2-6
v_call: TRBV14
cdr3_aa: CASSHYHSGANVLIF

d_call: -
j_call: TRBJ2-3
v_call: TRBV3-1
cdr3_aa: CASSQLNIHTQYF

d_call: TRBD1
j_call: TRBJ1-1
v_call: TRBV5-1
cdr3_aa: CASSRGQGGTEAFF

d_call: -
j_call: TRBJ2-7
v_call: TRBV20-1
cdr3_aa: CSARYQHYEQYF

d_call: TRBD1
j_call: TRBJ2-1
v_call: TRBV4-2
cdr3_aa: CASSQDSHRGDEQFF

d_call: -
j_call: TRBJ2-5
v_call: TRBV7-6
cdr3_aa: CASSRHPRDQETQYF

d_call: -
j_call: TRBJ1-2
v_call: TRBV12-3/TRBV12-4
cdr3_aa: CASSLRGVYGYTF

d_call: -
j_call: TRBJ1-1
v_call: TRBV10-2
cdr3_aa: CASSEGGRTGPGTEAFF

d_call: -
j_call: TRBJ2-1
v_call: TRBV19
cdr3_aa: CASSQGQGLWNEQFF

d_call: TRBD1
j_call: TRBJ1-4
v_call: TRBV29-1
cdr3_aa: CSAAGAQGALTNEKLFF

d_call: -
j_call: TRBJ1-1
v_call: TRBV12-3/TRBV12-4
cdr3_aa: CASSRDAGEDRRAQF

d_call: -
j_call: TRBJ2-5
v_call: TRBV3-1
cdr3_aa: CASSQDYRQETQYF

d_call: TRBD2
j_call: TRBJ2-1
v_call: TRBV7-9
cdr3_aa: CASSSYRLAGDNEQFF

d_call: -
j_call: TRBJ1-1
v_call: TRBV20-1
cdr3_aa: CSARDPGTINTEAFF

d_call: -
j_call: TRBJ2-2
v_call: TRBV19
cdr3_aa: CASSTLSAGELFF

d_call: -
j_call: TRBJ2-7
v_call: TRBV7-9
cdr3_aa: CASSLVATGLGEQYF